The clone carrying this T cell receptor (beta chain) was counted between two and nine times. Antigen: not known. Amplification used 60 Vbeta primers and 13 Jbeta primers. Original methodology: Some 9.9 million shared chains were among about 80 million unique TCR beta chains counted in a later analysis. Libraries were prepared by immunoSEQ multiplex PCR; TCRdb keeps only in-frame clonotypes and omits some of them. The DNA gave D and trimming, while V, J and clone size come from that table. The data hold 52,000 or so clones, with 78% observed a single time. The data belong to a study of cytomegalovirus exposure and HLA in healthy donors. Study-level results: A few of the chains that were CMV-associated were confirmed in vitro to be specific for CMV antigens. Later examination showed HLA-associated TCR beta chains had greater clonal expansion than equally common others. Association of some 18,000 TCR beta sequences with HLA alleles was found at 0.05 false discovery rate in a later analysis.

The germline V gene has CDR1 MNHEY and CDR2 SVGAGI. V lost 5 bases and J 4 bases, leaving 17 bases between the germline ends. The CDR3 extends over 15 amino acids. The rearrangement joins TRBV6-5 to TRBJ2-5, with D perhaps TRBD2 (5 bases). Sequenced: PBMCs. This sequence was found in a female donor in good health and CMV-seronegative. The CDR3 DNA is TGTGCCAGCAGTGCCTCGAGGGAGAATTTAGAGACCCAGTACTTC. Translated, it gives CASSASRENLETQYF.